The 20 T cell receptor beta chains listed next were all sequenced from one sample in a study of blood T cell repertoires in COVID-19. Sequencing used immunoSEQ multiplex PCR; TCRdb keeps in-frame clones, though not all of them. The table has roughly 88,000 clones, under 95% seen once. Sequenced material: peripheral blood. These receptors were obtained from a woman in her 50s in a cohort sampled during active COVID-19.

The chain combines TRBV23-1 with TRBJ1-1; the D is unclear. TRBV23-1 is marked as an open reading frame, function uncertain. The CDR3 has 13 residues. Trimming took 8 bases from V and 4 from J, leaving 14 bases between them. DNA for the CDR3: TGCGCCAGCCCCGGGGTGAGAATCACTGAAGCTTTCTTT. This encodes CASPGVRITEAFF.

The J gene is TRBJ2-7, the V gene TRBV28; 8 bases match TRBD2. CDR3 length: 13 amino acids. Germline assignment: CDR1 MDHEN and CDR2 SYDVKM. CDR3 sequence (DNA): TGTGTGGCGGGGGGCCTGGGATACTACGAGCAGTACTTC. Translated, it gives CVAGGLGYYEQYF.

CDR3 in amino acids: CASSLGAPGTTNEKLFF. The CDR3 bases are TGTGCCAGCAGTTTAGGCGCCCCGGGAACGACTAATGAAAAACTGTTTTTT. The chain couples TRBV28 to TRBJ1-4; the D is unclear. The germline V gene has CDR1 MDHEN and CDR2 SYDVKM. The CDR3 totals 17 residues. Trimming shortened V by 2 bases and J by 2 bases, and 15 bases separated the two germline ends.

The chain recombines TRBV5-1 with TRBJ1-2; no reliable D call. V was shortened by 4 bases and J by 0 bases, with 16 bases between the two germline ends. Looked up from germline, CDR1 is SGHRS and CDR2 is YFSETQ. This CDR3 is 16 amino acids long. The CDR3 spells CASSTDTPGTNYGYTF. DNA for the CDR3: TGCGCCAGCAGCACAGATACTCCCGGGACTAACTATGGCTACACCTTC.

The rearrangement links TRBV19 to TRBJ1-2; TRBD1 matches 8 bases. V trimming: 5 bases; J trimming: 4 bases; junction bases outside the gene matches: 6. CDR3 length: 14 residues. Germline V gene sequence: CDR1 LNHDA, CDR2 SQIVND (reference sequence). CDR3 residues: CASSSDRGLYGYTF. In nucleotides, the CDR3 is TGTGCCAGTAGTTCAGACAGGGGTCTCTATGGCTACACCTTC.

This chain uses TRBV9 with TRBJ1-4, with a possible D match to TRBD1 (5 bases). This CDR3 is built from 16 residues. V was shortened by 0 bases and J by 4 bases, with 13 bases between the two germline ends. Per the germline V gene, CDR1 is SGDLS and CDR2 is YYNGEE. CDR3 sequence reads: CASSVVAGGSNEKLFF. The CDR3 nucleotides read TGTGCCAGCAGCGTAGTCGCGGGGGGGAGTAATGAAAAACTGTTTTTT.

The V call is TRBV10-3, the J call TRBJ1-5; D gene uncertain. This CDR3 spans 14 amino acids. V was pared by 0 bases and J by 0 bases, with 3 bases between. CDR1 is ENHRY, CDR2 SYGVKD, per germline. CDR3 sequence (DNA): TGTGCCATCAGTGAGTCCTATAGCAATCAGCCCCAGCATTTT. It specifies CAISESYSNQPQHF.

This chain links TRBV2 with TRBJ1-1, with TRBD1 identical over 8 bases. With 6 bases clipped from V and 1 base from J, the junction kept 4 bases outside the gene matches. There are 14 residues in the CDR3. CDR1 is SNHLY and CDR2 is FYNNEI in the germline V gene. This CDR3 reads CASRDRAQNTEAFF. The CDR3 region has the DNA TGTGCCAGCAGGGACAGGGCCCAGAACACTGAAGCTTTCTTT.

The chain employs TRBV1 and TRBJ2-3; the D call TRBD1 from the table was never checked on the DNA. TRBV1 is classified as a pseudogene. This CDR3 has 17 residues. The DNA for the CDR3 is TGCACCAGCAGCCAGGGGGGACCCGGGACAGTCACAGATACGCAGTATTTT. Its protein is CTSSQGGPGTVTDTQYF.

The gene calls are TRBV19 and TRBJ1-4; D is uncertain. The CDR3 runs 16 residues. Germline assignment: CDR1 LNHDA and CDR2 SQIVND (reference sequence). Trimming pared 3 bases from V and 5 bases from J, leaving 16 bases between. The CDR3 DNA reads as TGTGCCAGTAGTATCGCGACCGGGATCTCGAATGAAAAACTGTTTTTT. Its translation: CASSIATGISNEKLFF.

The chain employs TRBV11-2 and TRBJ2-3; 13 bases align to TRBD2. With V trimmed by 5 bases and J by 7 bases, 3 bases remained unmatched. The CDR3 has 14 residues. Germline CDR1 reads SGHAT; CDR2 reads FQNNGV. The CDR3 coding sequence is TGTGCCAGCAGCCCGGGACTAGCGGGGAATACGCAGTATTTT. Its protein product is CASSPGLAGNTQYF.

This clone is a singleton in its sample. V and J are TRBV27 and TRBJ1-5, with D perhaps TRBD1 (6 bases). V lost 6 bases to trimming and J lost 2 bases, with 11 bases between them. The CDR3 runs 14 residues. Germline V gene sequence: CDR1 MNHEY, CDR2 SMNVEV (reference sequence). CDR3 bases: TGTGCCAGCAGCCAACAGGGACGCAATCAGCCCCAGCATTTT. Amino acids: CASSQQGRNQPQHF.

The chain carries TRBV19 and TRBJ2-2; D is perhaps TRBD2 (5 bases). This CDR3 has 14 amino acids. From germline, CDR1 is LNHDA and CDR2 SQIVND (reference sequence). The V gene lost 3 bases and the J gene lost 6 bases, with 11 bases spanning the gap. The CDR3 bases are TGTGCCAGTAGTATTGCACTGGAGGCCGGGGAGCTGTTTTTT. Protein product: CASSIALEAGELFF.

V gene TRBV18 combines with J gene TRBJ2-7; 9 bases match TRBD1. This CDR3 contains 15 residues. The germline gives CDR1 KGHSH, CDR2 LQKENI. With 2 bases clipped from V and 1 base from J, the junction kept 3 bases outside the gene matches. The CDR3 DNA is TGTGCCAGCTCACCAAGGGGACAGGGTTCCTACGAGCAGTACTTC. Protein product: CASSPRGQGSYEQYF.

The genes are TRBV7-9 and TRBJ2-1, with TRBD2 identical over 7 bases. The germline gives CDR1 SEHNR, CDR2 FQNEAQ (reference sequence). V dropped 5 bases and J dropped 8; count of bases not matched to a gene: 21. The CDR3 covers 18 residues. The CDR3 sequence is CASSPPSGSGGRRDEQFF. The CDR3 DNA follows: TGTGCCAGCAGCCCTCCGTCGGGAAGTGGCGGGAGAAGAGATGAGCAGTTCTTC.

Note on this clone: Other DNA variants within this sample encode the same CDR3. The chain joins TRBV19 to TRBJ2-3; D perhaps matches TRBD2 (5 bases). V lost 3 bases, J lost 2 bases, and 9 bases lay in between. Per germline, CDR1 LNHDA and CDR2 SQIVND (reference sequence). This CDR3 has 14 amino acids. The CDR3 loop reads CASSISGNTDTQYF. The CDR3 region has the DNA TGTGCCAGTAGTATTTCCGGGAACACAGATACGCAGTATTTT.

The chain combines TRBV10-3 with TRBJ2-5, with 8 bases identical to TRBD2. The V segment lost 0 bases and the J segment 1 base; nucleotides outside the gene matches: 7. Germline V lookup: CDR1 ENHRY, CDR2 SYGVKD. This CDR3 has 17 residues. The CDR3, as DNA: TGTGCCATCAGTGAGTCCAGAAGCGGGGGCCTCCAAGAGACCCAGTACTTC. Protein sequence: CAISESRSGGLQETQYF.

The rearrangement links TRBV6-2 or TRBV6-3 to TRBJ1-2; 10 bases agree with TRBD1. This CDR3 comprises 16 residues. CDR1 and CDR2 (germline): MNHEY, SVGEGT. J lost 2 bases, V lost 0 bases, and 3 bases had no gene match. The DNA of the CDR3 is TGTGCCAGCAGTTACTCCCCGGGACAGGGGAACTATGGCTACACCTTC. Translation: CASSYSPGQGNYGYTF.

The chain recombines TRBV19 with TRBJ2-3, with D perhaps TRBD2 (5 bases). Trimming cost V 5 bases and J 10 bases, with 25 bases left between them. CDR3 length: 16 amino acids. The germline CDR1 and CDR2 sequences are LNHDA and SQIVND (reference sequence). The CDR3 loop reads CASSGRSLGGSGSQYF. Written as DNA, the CDR3 is TGTGCCAGTAGTGGCCGGTCCCTCGGAGGATCTGGATCGCAGTATTTT. The variable domain in full, completed from reference TRBV19 and TRBJ2-3, reads DGGITQSPKYLFRKEGQNVTLSCEQNLNHDAMYWYRQDPGQGLRLIYYSQIVNDFQKGDIAEGYSVSREKKESFPLTVTSAQKNPTAFYLCASSGRSLGGSGSQYFGPGTRLTVL.

The rearrangement uses TRBV7-3 and TRBJ2-1; 10 bases fit TRBD2. Germline CDR1 and CDR2: SGHTA and FQGTGA. Trimming at V came to 5 bases and at J to 6 bases, leaving 7 bases not matched to a gene. The CDR3 is made up of 15 amino acids. The CDR3 here is CASSVSGGRTNEQFF. DNA of the CDR3: TGTGCCAGCAGCGTTAGCGGGGGGCGGACCAATGAGCAGTTCTTC.